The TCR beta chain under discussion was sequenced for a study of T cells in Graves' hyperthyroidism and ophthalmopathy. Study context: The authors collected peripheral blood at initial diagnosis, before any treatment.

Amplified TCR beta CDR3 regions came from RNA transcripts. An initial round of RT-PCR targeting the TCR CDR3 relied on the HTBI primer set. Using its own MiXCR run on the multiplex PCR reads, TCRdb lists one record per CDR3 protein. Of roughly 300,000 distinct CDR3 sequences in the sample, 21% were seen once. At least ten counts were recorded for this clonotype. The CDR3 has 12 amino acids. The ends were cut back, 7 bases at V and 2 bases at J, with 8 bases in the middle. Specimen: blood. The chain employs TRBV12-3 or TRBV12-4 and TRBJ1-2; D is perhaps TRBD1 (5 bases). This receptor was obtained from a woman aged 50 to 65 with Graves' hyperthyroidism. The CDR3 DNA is TGTGCCAGCATGCCAGGGAACTATGGCTACACCTTC. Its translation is CASMPGNYGYTF.